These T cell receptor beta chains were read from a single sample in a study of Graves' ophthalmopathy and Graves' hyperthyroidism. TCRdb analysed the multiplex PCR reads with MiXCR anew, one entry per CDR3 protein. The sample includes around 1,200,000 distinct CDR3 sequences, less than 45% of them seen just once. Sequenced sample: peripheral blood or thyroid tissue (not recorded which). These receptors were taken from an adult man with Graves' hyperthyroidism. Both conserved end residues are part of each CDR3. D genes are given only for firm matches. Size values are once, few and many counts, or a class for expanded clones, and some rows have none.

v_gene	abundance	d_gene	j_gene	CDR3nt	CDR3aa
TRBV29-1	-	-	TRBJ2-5	TGCAGCGCAACAAGGGGGGTTGAGGAGACCCAGTACTTC	CSATRGVEETQYF
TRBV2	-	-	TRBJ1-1	TGTGCCATCAGTGCGAGCGCTGCAGTAGCTTTCTTT	CAISASAAVAFF
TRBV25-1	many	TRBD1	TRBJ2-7	TGTGCCAGCAGAGAGAGGACAGGGGGTAGTTACGAGCAGTACTTC	CASRERTGGSYEQYF
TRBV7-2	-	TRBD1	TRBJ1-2	TGTGCCAGCAGCCGAACGGACAGGGGGAGAGATGGCTACACCTTC	CASSRTDRGRDGYTF
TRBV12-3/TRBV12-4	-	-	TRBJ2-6	TGTGCCAGCAGTCTCCCCGGGGTCCTGACTTTC	CASSLPGVLTF
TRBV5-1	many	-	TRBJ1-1	TGCGCCAGCAGCTATCAAACAGGGAACACTGAAGCTTTCTTT	CASSYQTGNTEAFF
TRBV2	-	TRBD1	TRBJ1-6	TGTGCCAGCAGTGGCGGACAGGGGGCAGGATCACCCCTCCACTTT	CASSGGQGAGSPLHF
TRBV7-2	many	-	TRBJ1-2	TGTGCCAGCAGCGCAACGGTGGGCAGGAGCGGTTTAGACTATGGCTACACCTTC	CASSATVGRSGLDYGYTF
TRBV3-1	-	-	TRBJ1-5	TGTGCCAGCAGCCAAGGGGCAGGGAGCAATCAGCCCCAGCATTTT	CASSQGAGSNQPQHF
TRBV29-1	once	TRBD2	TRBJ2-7	TGCAGCGCTGTGAAGACTAGCGGGACGATCTACGAGCAGTACTTC	CSAVKTSGTIYEQYF
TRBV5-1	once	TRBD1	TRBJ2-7	TGCGCCAGCTACAGGGGCCGGAACGAGCAGTACTTC	CASYRGRNEQYF
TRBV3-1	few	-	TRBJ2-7	TGTGCCAGCAGGTATACAGGGACCTACGAGCAGTACTTC	CASRYTGTYEQYF
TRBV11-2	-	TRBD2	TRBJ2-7	TGTGCCAGCAGCCAGGGAGGGCTACCCAACGAGCAGTACTTC	CASSQGGLPNEQYF
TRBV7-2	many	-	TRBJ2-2	TGTGCCAGCAGCTTAGTCTTGACCGGGGAGCTGTTTTTT	CASSLVLTGELFF
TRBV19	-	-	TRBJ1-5	TGTGCCAGTAGTATGCAGGGGATTCATCAGCCCCAGCATTTT	CASSMQGIHQPQHF
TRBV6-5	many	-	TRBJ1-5	TGTGCCAGCAGTTACGACGGAGTAAATCAGCCCCAGCATTTT	CASSYDGVNQPQHF
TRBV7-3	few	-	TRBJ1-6	TGTGCCAGCAGCTTAGGGGGGAAGACTAACTCACCCCTCCACTTT	CASSLGGKTNSPLHF
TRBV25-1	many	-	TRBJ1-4	TGTGCCAGCAGTGATTCCGCCACCTCCGGGACCGTACTTTTAGCAACTAATGAAAAACTGTTTTTT	CASSDSATSGTVLLATNEKLFF
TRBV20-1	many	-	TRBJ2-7	TGCAGTGCTAGAGACCCCCACGGGACCGTCACCTACGAGCAGTACTTC	CSARDPHGTVTYEQYF
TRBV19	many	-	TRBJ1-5	TGTGCCAGTAGTATGGACGGCCCCAATCAGCCCCAGCATTTT	CASSMDGPNQPQHF
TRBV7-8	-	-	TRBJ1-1	TGTGCCAGCAGCCTAAATCCGGGACACGATACTGAAGCTTTCTTT	CASSLNPGHDTEAFF
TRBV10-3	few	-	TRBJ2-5	TGTGCCATCCAGCCCTATTCGGAGACCCAGTACTTC	CAIQPYSETQYF